Listed below are T cell receptor beta chains from one sample, sequenced in a study of blood T cell repertoires in COVID-19. TCRdb's copy holds only in-frame clones and misses some; the assay was immunoSEQ multiplex PCR. The table records some 87,000 clones, 60% to 85% of them present only once. Sequenced sample: peripheral blood. The receptors derive from a man in his fifties who had recovered from COVID-19. CDR3s include the opening cysteine and the closing phenylalanine or tryptophan. Fields, in order: V gene, D gene, J gene, clone size, CDR3 DNA, CDR3 protein. A D gene is named only where the DNA matches it firmly. Clone sizes are given selectively: once, few, many, or a class where the clone is expanded.

>TRBV28|TRBD2|TRBJ2-1|NA
TGTGCCGCACGGGGACTAGCGGGAGTTCTTAACCACAATGAGCAGTTCTTC
CAARGLAGVLNHNEQFF
>TRBV6-5|NA|TRBJ1-3|few
TGTGCCAGCAGAAAGAGCTCTGGAAACACCATATATTTT
CASRKSSGNTIYF
>TRBV11-2|TRBD1|TRBJ1-2|NA
TGTGCCAGCAGCATTGGGACAGGGTCTTGGTATGGCTACACCTTC
CASSIGTGSWYGYTF
>TRBV13|TRBD2|TRBJ2-2|NA
TGTGCCAGCAGACCACCGACGGGGGGAAACACCGGGGAGCTGTTTTTT
CASRPPTGGNTGELFF
>TRBV9|TRBD2|TRBJ2-7|NA
TGTGCCAGCACCCCAGCGGTGGGGGGGTACGAGCAGTACTTC
CASTPAVGGYEQYF
>TRBV7-2|TRBD1|TRBJ2-1|NA
TGTGCCAGCAGCGCAGGGGGCTTTGGGGAACAGTTCTTC
CASSAGGFGEQFF
>TRBV4-3|TRBD1|TRBJ1-6|NA
TGCGCCAGCAGCCAAGAAGTTGCCGGGACAGGAGGATCACCCCTCCACTTT
CASSQEVAGTGGSPLHF
>TRBV5-1|TRBD2|TRBJ2-3|once
TGCGCCAGCAGCTTGGGGACTCGCGGGGGAGGAGATACGCAGTATTTT
CASSLGTRGGGDTQYF
>TRBV6-2/TRBV6-3|NA|TRBJ1-1|once
TGTGCCAGCAGTTACGGAGGGCCAGGGTCAATGAACACTGAAGCTTTCTTT
CASSYGGPGSMNTEAFF
>TRBV6-5|TRBD2|TRBJ2-7|NA
TGTGCCAGCAGACTCGGGACTAGCGACGAGCAGTACTTC
CASRLGTSDEQYF
>TRBV3-1/TRBV3-2|TRBD1|TRBJ2-1|NA
TGTGCCAGCAGCCAACGGGACAGGGGGCCCATCAATGAGCAGTTCTTC
CASSQRDRGPINEQFF
>TRBV3-1/TRBV3-2|NA|TRBJ2-7|NA
TGTGCCAGCAGCCAAGACCCCAGCTCCTACGAGCAGTACTTC
CASSQDPSSYEQYF
>TRBV24-1|NA|TRBJ1-4|NA
TGTGCCACCAGTGATTTGCGAAGGAGTCCCAATGAAAAACTGTTTTTT
CATSDLRRSPNEKLFF
>TRBV5-4|NA|TRBJ2-1|NA
TGTGCCAGCAGCTCGGGGGGCGGGGATAGAGTCAATGAGCAGTTCTTC
CASSSGGGDRVNEQFF
>TRBV5-1|TRBD1|TRBJ2-1|once
TGCGCCAGCAGCTTGGCGGTACAGGGGAGTGGGGATGAGCAGTTCTTC
CASSLAVQGSGDEQFF
>TRBV7-9|TRBD1|TRBJ1-2|NA
TGTGCCAGCAGCTTACCAGGACAGGGAAGATATGGCTACACCTTC
CASSLPGQGRYGYTF
>TRBV11-2|NA|TRBJ2-5|NA
TGTGCCAGCAGCTTAGCTGCGGGTGGGACCCAGTACTTC
CASSLAAGGTQYF
>TRBV9|TRBD1|TRBJ2-7|NA
TGTGCCAGCAGCGTAGAGGGACAGGGGACCTACGAGCAGTACTTC
CASSVEGQGTYEQYF